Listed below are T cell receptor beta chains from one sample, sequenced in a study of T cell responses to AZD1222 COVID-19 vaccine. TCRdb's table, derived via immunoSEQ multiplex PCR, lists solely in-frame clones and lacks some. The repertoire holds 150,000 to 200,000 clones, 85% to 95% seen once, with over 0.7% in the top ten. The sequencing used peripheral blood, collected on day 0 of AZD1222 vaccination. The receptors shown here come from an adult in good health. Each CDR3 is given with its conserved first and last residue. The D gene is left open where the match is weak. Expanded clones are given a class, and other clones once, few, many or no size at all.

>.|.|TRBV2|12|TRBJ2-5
TGTGCCACCACCGGTGACCAAGAGACCCAGTACTTC
CATTGDQETQYF
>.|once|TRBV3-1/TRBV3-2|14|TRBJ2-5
TGTGCCAGCAGCCGACCACAGGAAGGAGAGACCCAGTACTTC
CASSRPQEGETQYF
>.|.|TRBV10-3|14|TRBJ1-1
TGTGCCATCACCCAACAGGAGGCGGACACTGAAGCTTTCTTT
CAITQQEADTEAFF
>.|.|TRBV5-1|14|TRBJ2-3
TGCGCCAGCAGCGCGGGGCAGGACACAGATACGCAGTATTTT
CASSAGQDTDTQYF
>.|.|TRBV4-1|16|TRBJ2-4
TGCGCCAGCAGCCAAGTGAGGGCAGGAGCCAAAAACATTCAGTACTTC
CASSQVRAGAKNIQYF
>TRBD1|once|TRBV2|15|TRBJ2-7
TGTGCCAGCATTCTAAGGACAGGGGCGTGGGCCGAGCAGTACTTC
CASILRTGAWAEQYF
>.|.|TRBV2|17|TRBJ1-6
TGTGCCAGCAGGGAAGAGACAGCGAGCTCCTATAATTCACCCCTCCACTTT
CASREETASSYNSPLHF
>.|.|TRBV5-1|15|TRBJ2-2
TGCGCCAGCAGCCCCGGGACTTGGGAAGGCGGGGAGCTGTTTTTT
CASSPGTWEGGELFF
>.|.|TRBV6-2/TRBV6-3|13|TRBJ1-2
TGTGCCAGCAGTTACCTACGGCTATCTGGCTACACCTTC
CASSYLRLSGYTF
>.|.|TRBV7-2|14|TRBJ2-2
TGTGCCAGCAGCGTCCAGGGAACCGCCGGGGAGCTGTTTTTT
CASSVQGTAGELFF
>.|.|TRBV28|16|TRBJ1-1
TGTGCCAGCAGTTTACCCCAGGACCGGTTTGTGACTGAAGCTTTCTTT
CASSLPQDRFVTEAFF
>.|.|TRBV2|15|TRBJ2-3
TGTGCCAGCACAGTCGGGGGTACTAGCACAGATACGCAGTATTTT
CASTVGGTSTDTQYF
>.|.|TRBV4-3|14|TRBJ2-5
TGCGCCAGCAGCCAAGCATATGTCCAAGAGACCCAGTACTTC
CASSQAYVQETQYF
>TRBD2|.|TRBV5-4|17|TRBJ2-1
TGTGCCAGCAGTCCCAGCCCCGGACTAGCCTCCTACAATGAGCAGTTCTTC
CASSPSPGLASYNEQFF
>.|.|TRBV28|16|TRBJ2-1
TGTGCCAGCAGTAGGTCGTGGGACCACCTGTACAATGAGCAGTTCTTC
CASSRSWDHLYNEQFF
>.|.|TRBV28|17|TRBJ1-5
TGTGCCACAAACGGGGCCGGAGTGGGGGCCAGCAATCAGCCCCAGCATTTT
CATNGAGVGASNQPQHF
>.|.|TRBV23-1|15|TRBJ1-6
TGCGCCAGCAGTCGCCCCGGACGGTATAATTCACCCCTCCACTTT
CASSRPGRYNSPLHF
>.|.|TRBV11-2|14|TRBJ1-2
TGTGCCAGCAGCCCCGATGGGACCAGGGTTGGCTACACCTTC
CASSPDGTRVGYTF
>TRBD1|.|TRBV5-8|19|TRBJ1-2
TGTGCCAGCAGCTTCTGGGACAGCCACTTCACCACCAAGGACTATGGCTACACCTTC
CASSFWDSHFTTKDYGYTF
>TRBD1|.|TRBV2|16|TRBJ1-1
TGTGCCAGCAGTCAAAATTCCCCATTAGGGGGCCGAGGGGCTTTCTTT
CASSQNSPLGGRGAFF
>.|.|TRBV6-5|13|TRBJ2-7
TGTGCCAGCAGAGGGGACGGAGTATACGAGCAGTACTTC
CASRGDGVYEQYF
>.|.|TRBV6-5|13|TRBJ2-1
TGTGCCAGCAGACTAAGAGGGTTTCATGAGCAGTTCTTC
CASRLRGFHEQFF
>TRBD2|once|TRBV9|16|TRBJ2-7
TGTGCCAGCAGCGTCGGACTAGCGGGGTTCCTCGACGAGCAGTACTTC
CASSVGLAGFLDEQYF
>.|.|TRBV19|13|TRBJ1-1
TGTGCCAGTAGTCCTAACCTGGGGACTGAAGCTTTCTTT
CASSPNLGTEAFF
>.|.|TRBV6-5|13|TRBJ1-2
TGTGCCAGCAGTTATGACAGCAACTATGGCTACACCTTC
CASSYDSNYGYTF
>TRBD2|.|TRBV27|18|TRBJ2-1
TGTGCCAGCAGCCTACGAGGGACTAGCGGGCCCCTCTACAATGAGCAGTTCTTC
CASSLRGTSGPLYNEQFF
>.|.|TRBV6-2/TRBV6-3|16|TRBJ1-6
TGTGCCAGCAGTTATCAACAGGGCCTTGGGAATTCACCCCTCCACTTT
CASSYQQGLGNSPLHF
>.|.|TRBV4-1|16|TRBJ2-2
TGCGCCAGCAGCTCCCCGACAGGAGGGAACACCGGGGAGCTGTTTTTT
CASSSPTGGNTGELFF
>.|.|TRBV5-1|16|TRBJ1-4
TGCGCCAGCAGCCAACCCGCGGCGGGGCAGAATGAAAAACTGTTTTTT
CASSQPAAGQNEKLFF
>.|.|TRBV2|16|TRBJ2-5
TGTGCCAGCAGGGGCGCATTAGGGAGTGTAGAAGAGACCCAGTACTTC
CASRGALGSVEETQYF
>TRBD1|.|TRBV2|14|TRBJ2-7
TGTGCCAGCAGTGGGGCAGGGGGCCGCTACGAGCAGTACTTC
CASSGAGGRYEQYF
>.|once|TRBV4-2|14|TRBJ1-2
TGTGCCAGCAGCCAAGATCTGGGGGACTATGGCTACACCTTC
CASSQDLGDYGYTF
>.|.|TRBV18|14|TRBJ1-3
TGTGCCAGCTCCCCAGACAGCTCTGGAAACACCATATATTTT
CASSPDSSGNTIYF
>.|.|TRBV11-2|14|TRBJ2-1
TGTGCCAGCAGCCGTCTCCGGACTCACAATGAGCAGTTCTTC
CASSRLRTHNEQFF
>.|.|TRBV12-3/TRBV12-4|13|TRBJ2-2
TGTGCCAGCACCCCTCGGGGGCACGGGGAGCTGTTTTTT
CASTPRGHGELFF
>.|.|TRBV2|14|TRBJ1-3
TGTGCCAGCCACCTCGGGGTGGGCGGAAACACCATATATTTT
CASHLGVGGNTIYF
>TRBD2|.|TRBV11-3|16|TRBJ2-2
TGTGCCAGCAGCCTACCGGGACTAGGAGGCACCGGGGAGCTGTTTTTT
CASSLPGLGGTGELFF
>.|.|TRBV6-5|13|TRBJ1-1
TGTGCCAGCAGTCGACAGGAGAACACTGAAGCTTTCTTT
CASSRQENTEAFF
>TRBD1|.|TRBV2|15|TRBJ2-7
TGTGCCAGCAGGGCCGGGACAGGGCCATCCTACGAGCAGTACTTC
CASRAGTGPSYEQYF
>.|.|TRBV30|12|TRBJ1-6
TGTGCCGTCCGCAGGGACGGGTCACCCCTCCACTTT
CAVRRDGSPLHF
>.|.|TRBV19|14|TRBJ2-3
TGTGCCAGTAGTTGGGACAAGGCCACACATACGCAGTATTTT
CASSWDKATHTQYF
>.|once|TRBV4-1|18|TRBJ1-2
TGCGCCAGCAGCCAAGCGTTCGGATTTGAGGCGCCTAATAAGGGCTACACCTTC
CASSQAFGFEAPNKGYTF
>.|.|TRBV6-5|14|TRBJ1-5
TGTGCCATCAGGGGAAGGGTTATCAATCAGCCCCAGCATTTT
CAIRGRVINQPQHF
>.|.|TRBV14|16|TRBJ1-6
TGTGCCAGCAGCCAAGGACACGTTAGGACGAATTCACCCCTCCACTTT
CASSQGHVRTNSPLHF
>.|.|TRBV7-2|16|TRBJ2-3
TGTGCCAGCAGCACAATTCCCGGGACCCGCACAGATACGCAGTATTTT
CASSTIPGTRTDTQYF
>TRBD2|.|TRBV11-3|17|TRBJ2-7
TGTGCCAGCAGCTCGTCCCCCACTAGCGGGGGGACATACGAGCAGTACTTC
CASSSSPTSGGTYEQYF
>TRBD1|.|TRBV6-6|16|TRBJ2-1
TGTGCCAGCAGCCCCGGGACAGGTCACTCCTACAATGAGCAGTTCTTC
CASSPGTGHSYNEQFF
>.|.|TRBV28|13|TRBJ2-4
TGTGCCAGCGGAGGAGGGATTAGTAACATTCAGTACTTC
CASGGGISNIQYF
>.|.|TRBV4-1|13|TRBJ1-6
TGCGCCAGCAGAGACAGAATGAATTCACCCCTCCACTTT
CASRDRMNSPLHF
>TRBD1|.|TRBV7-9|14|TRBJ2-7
TGTGCCAGCAGCTCTGGGACAGGGAATTACGAGCAGTACTTC
CASSSGTGNYEQYF
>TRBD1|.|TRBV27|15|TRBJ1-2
TGTGCCAGCAGTTCCCGGACAGGGGTCGACTATGGCTACACCTTC
CASSSRTGVDYGYTF
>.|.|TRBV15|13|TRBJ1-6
TGTGCCACCAGCAGAGAGTATAATTCACCCCTCCACTTT
CATSREYNSPLHF
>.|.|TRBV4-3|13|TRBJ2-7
TGCGCCAGCAGCCAAAACACAGAATACGAGCAGTACTTC
CASSQNTEYEQYF
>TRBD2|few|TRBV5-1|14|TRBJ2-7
TGCGCCAGCGCTCCGAGGGAGGGGCGAGTCGAGCAGTACTTC
CASAPREGRVEQYF